This TCR beta chain was retrieved from a study of T cells in Graves' hyperthyroidism and ophthalmopathy. Broader study findings: Progression to ophthalmopathy was predicted a median of 6.5 months early.

CDR1 DFQATT and CDR2 SNEGSKA come from the germline V gene (reference sequence). V was clipped by 5 bases and J by 9 bases; unmatched bases: 13. The CDR3 extends over 16 amino acids. On this clonotype itself: The antigen remains unidentified.

Amplification of TCR beta CDR3 regions used RNA as the template. The HTBI set primed first-round TCR CDR3 RT-PCR. TCRdb passed the multiplex PCR reads through MiXCR, listing each CDR3 protein once. Here the sample spans about 640,000 distinct CDR3 sequences, more than 20% being singletons. This chain connects TRBV20-1 to TRBJ2-1; 13 bases map to TRBD2. Sequenced material: blood. This receptor was identified in a man aged 25-45 years with Graves' ophthalmopathy. CDR3 nucleotide sequence: TGCAGTGCTCCAACTAGCGGGAGGGCCTTTAGGAGTGAGCAGTTCTTC. Its protein is CSAPTSGRAFRSEQFF.